Listed below are T cell receptor beta chains from one sample, sequenced in a study of neurological immune-mediated disorders. TCRdb used MiXCR to reprocess the 5' RACE reads, holding one entry per CDR3 protein. The profile covers tens of thousands of distinct CDR3 sequences, with roughly 4.3% appearing a single time and 6.9% taken by the ten largest. The specimen sequenced was PBMCs. These receptors originate from a young man with multiple sclerosis. Both conserved end residues are part of each CDR3. Each record gives: V gene, J gene, D gene, clone size, CDR3 protein, CDR3 DNA. The D gene is left open where the match is weak. The listing skips clone size in some rows; elsewhere it reads once, few, many or a size class.

TRBV27,TRBJ2-7,.,many,CASSFVGGAGSYEQYF,TGTGCCAGCAGTTTCGTAGGCGGGGCAGGATCCTACGAGCAGTACTTC
TRBV20-1,TRBJ1-1,.,few,CSARTDTYTEAFF,TGCAGTGCTAGGACGGACACGTACACTGAAGCTTTCTTT
TRBV20-1,TRBJ1-1,.,few,CSARMASEAFF,TGCAGTGCTAGAATGGCTTCCGAAGCTTTCTTT
TRBV10-3,TRBJ2-2,TRBD2,many,CATAPAGGTGELFF,TGTGCCACGGCGCCAGCGGGGGGAACCGGGGAGCTGTTTTTT
TRBV11-2,TRBJ2-1,TRBD2,many,CASSPGPQAGGAYNEQFF,TGTGCCAGCAGCCCAGGTCCTCAAGCGGGGGGGGCCTACAATGAGCAGTTCTTC
TRBV20-1,TRBJ2-3,TRBD1,many,CSARETGTGGFRMQYF,TGCAGTGCTAGAGAAACGGGGACAGGGGGATTCCGTATGCAGTATTTT
TRBV12-3/TRBV12-4,TRBJ1-1,TRBD1,many,CASRRQGLNTEAFF,TGTGCCAGCAGAAGACAGGGGCTGAACACTGAAGCTTTCTTT
TRBV20-1,TRBJ2-3,TRBD2,many,CSATRLAGGMGRSTDTQYF,TGCAGTGCTACTCGACTAGCGGGGGGTATGGGGAGGAGCACAGATACGCAGTATTTT
TRBV20-1,TRBJ2-1,TRBD2,.,CSAPGLAGASYNEQFF,TGCAGTGCCCCTGGACTAGCGGGGGCCTCCTACAATGAGCAGTTCTTC
TRBV5-6,TRBJ2-5,.,many,CASSTRETQYF,TGTGCCAGCAGTACCAGAGAGACCCAGTACTTC
TRBV5-5,TRBJ2-5,.,.,CASSLLFLAVPTETQYF,TGTGCCAGCAGCTTGTTGTTTTTGGCTGTCCCCACAGAGACCCAGTACTTC
TRBV20-1,TRBJ2-5,TRBD1,few,CSALRTGAVETQYF,TGCAGTGCTCTTCGGACAGGGGCAGTGGAGACCCAGTACTTC
TRBV18,TRBJ2-3,.,many,CASSNLRQERLGSTDTQYF,TGTGCCAGCTCAAACCTTCGACAGGAAAGACTCGGGTCCACAGATACGCAGTATTTT
TRBV5-1,TRBJ1-1,.,few,CASSLEGRGNTEAFF,TGCGCCAGCAGCTTGGAAGGCAGGGGGAACACTGAAGCTTTCTTT
TRBV7-9,TRBJ1-1,.,many,CASSLGGGGNTEAFF,TGTGCCAGCAGCTTAGGAGGGGGAGGGAACACTGAAGCTTTCTTT
TRBV21-1,TRBJ2-7,.,many,CASSRPGTSFHEQYF,TGTGCCAGCAGCCGTCCCGGGACTAGCTTTCACGAGCAGTACTTC
TRBV7-9,TRBJ1-1,.,many,CASSPSPLRGRAEAFF,TGTGCCAGCAGCCCCTCACCACTAAGGGGACGAGCTGAAGCTTTCTTT
TRBV5-1,TRBJ2-1,.,many,CASSSFGAGTYNEQFF,TGCGCCAGCAGCTCATTCGGGGCCGGGACCTACAATGAGCAGTTCTTC
TRBV3-1,TRBJ2-5,.,many,CASSQSNGHSETQYF,TGTGCCAGCAGCCAATCGAACGGGCACTCGGAGACCCAGTACTTC
TRBV24-1,TRBJ1-2,.,many,CATSAESGGSPYGYTF,TGTGCCACCAGCGCCGAGTCCGGGGGTTCACCCTATGGCTACACCTTC
TRBV20-1,TRBJ2-5,.,many,CSSPGEVRETQYF,TGCAGTTCACCAGGGGAAGTTAGGGAGACCCAGTACTTC
TRBV12-3/TRBV12-4,TRBJ1-1,.,.,CASSVDVNTEAFF,TGTGCCAGCAGTGTTGACGTGAACACTGAAGCTTTCTTT
TRBV20-1,TRBJ1-1,.,many,CSATDTGYEAFF,TGCAGTGCTACAGACACGGGATATGAAGCTTTCTTT
TRBV7-3,TRBJ1-2,TRBD1,many,CASSLGTEANYGYTF,TGTGCCAGCAGCTTAGGGACAGAAGCTAACTATGGCTACACCTTC
TRBV4-1,TRBJ1-1,.,few,CASSQHWGEGTNTEAFF,TGCGCCAGCAGCCAACACTGGGGTGAGGGCACGAACACTGAAGCTTTCTTT
TRBV9,TRBJ1-1,.,many,CASSPRSIRNTEAFF,TGTGCCAGCAGCCCCCGGTCGATCAGGAACACTGAAGCTTTCTTT
TRBV10-3,TRBJ1-6,.,few,CAILLGGHLSSYNSPLNF,TGTGCCATCCTGCTGGGGGGGCATCTGAGCTCCTATAATTCACCCCTCAACTTT
TRBV20-1,TRBJ2-1,.,many,CSASGALAGNEQFF,TGCAGTGCTAGTGGGGCTCTGGCGGGCAATGAGCAGTTCTTC
TRBV6-5,TRBJ1-1,TRBD1,many,CASSRVTGGNTEAFF,TGTGCCAGCAGTCGAGTTACAGGGGGGAACACTGAAGCTTTCTTT
TRBV5-1,TRBJ1-2,TRBD1,many,CASSGYDDREGNYGYTF,TGCGCCAGCAGCGGTTACGACGACAGGGAGGGAAACTATGGCTACACCTTC
TRBV11-2,TRBJ2-5,.,many,CASSSQLSRRGTQYF,TGTGCCAGCAGCTCCCAGCTGTCCCGGCGGGGGACCCAGTACTTC
TRBV5-1,TRBJ1-2,.,many,CASSQTVNYGYTF,TGCGCCAGCAGCCAGACAGTGAACTATGGCTACACCTTC
TRBV7-9,TRBJ1-1,.,many,CASSSDENTEAFF,TGTGCCAGCAGTTCAGACGAGAACACTGAAGCTTTCTTT
TRBV15,TRBJ2-1,.,many,CATILGEGDLTSNDNEQFF,TGTGCCACCATCCTCGGTGAGGGGGACTTGACGTCCAACGACAATGAGCAGTTCTTC
TRBV9,TRBJ1-4,.,many,CASSVVGRPDEKLFF,TGTGCCAGCAGCGTAGTGGGCAGGCCAGATGAAAAACTGTTTTTT
TRBV4-1,TRBJ1-2,.,many,CASSRAREIYGYTF,TGCGCCAGCAGCCGTGCCAGGGAGATCTATGGCTACACCTTC
TRBV5-5,TRBJ2-3,.,many,CASSLTPAATDTQYF,TGTGCCAGCAGCTTAACCCCAGCGGCCACAGATACGCAGTATTTT
TRBV20-1,TRBJ2-1,TRBD2,.,CSARELAGGSGIEFF,TGCAGTGCTAGAGAACTAGCGGGGGGGTCAGGGATAGAGTTCTTC
TRBV7-9,TRBJ1-2,.,few,CASSLVDSGDTF,TGTGCCAGCAGCTTAGTGGACTCGGGGGACACCTTC
TRBV7-2,TRBJ1-2,.,many,CASSLASGEDGYTF,TGTGCCAGCAGCTTAGCGTCAGGGGAGGATGGCTACACCTTC
TRBV6-2/TRBV6-3,TRBJ1-5,.,few,CASSGGESSNQPQHF,TGTGCCAGCAGTGGAGGGGAGTCATCGAATCAGCCCCAGCATTTT
TRBV11-2,TRBJ1-1,.,many,CASSWGRVVAGPEAFF,TGTGCCAGCAGCTGGGGCCGGGTAGTGGCTGGCCCTGAAGCTTTCTTT
TRBV4-2,TRBJ2-2,TRBD2,.,CASSQPSGSNTGELFF,TGTGCCAGCAGCCAGCCTAGCGGTTCGAACACCGGGGAGCTGTTTTTT
TRBV6-1,TRBJ2-5,.,many,CASTYGWETQYF,TGTGCCAGCACTTACGGTTGGGAGACCCAGTACTTC
TRBV29-1,TRBJ2-7,.,many,CSVEDRGGDLFPSYEQYF,TGCAGCGTTGAAGATCGAGGAGGGGACCTATTTCCCTCCTACGAGCAGTACTTC